The clone carrying this TCR beta chain was seen a handful of times. Its target is unknown. This record comes from a study of beta chain features in type 1 diabetes. Study as a whole: Across the samples, roughly 99 million sorted cells were examined in total.

The study reverse transcribed the entire isolated RNA, so it sequenced expressed TCRB transcripts. This table comes from immunoSEQ multiplex PCR, and its TCRdb copy is limited to in-frame clones, with some not included. The sample yields approximately 360,000 clones, around 13% seen once. Study outcomes and limitations: Any HLA effect on TCRB rearrangement was left unresolved by small sub-analyses. Patients with Type 1 diabetes showed moderately but significantly shorter TCRB CDR3s in all four CD4+ subsets. Insertions were fewer and deletions more numerous at VDJ junctions in type 1 diabetes patients.

Markers CD45RO/CCR7/CD25/CD127/CD95/CD27 served to sort CD4+ naive, central memory, regulatory and stem cell-like memory cells. The sequence was collected from a woman under 30 with type 1 diabetes. Material for sequencing was naive CD4+ T cells from blood.

The CDR3 protein is CASRKLADLSYEQYF. The CDR3 region has the DNA TGTGCCAGCCGAAAACTAGCGGACCTTTCCTACGAGCAGTACTTC. The chain has TRBV11-2 and TRBJ2-7, with TRBD2 matching over 8 bases. CDR3 length equals 15 residues. Germline CDR1 is SGHAT and CDR2 is FQNNGV. Losses at the gene ends were 8 bases for V and 1 base for J; bases not matched to a gene: 10. The variable domain in full, completed from reference TRBV11-2 and TRBJ2-7, reads EAGVAQSPRYKIIEKRQSVAFWCNPISGHATLYWYQQILGQGPKLLIQFQNNGVVDDSQLPKDRFSAERLKGVDSTLKIQPAKLEDSAVYLCASRKLADLSYEQYFGPGTRLTVT.